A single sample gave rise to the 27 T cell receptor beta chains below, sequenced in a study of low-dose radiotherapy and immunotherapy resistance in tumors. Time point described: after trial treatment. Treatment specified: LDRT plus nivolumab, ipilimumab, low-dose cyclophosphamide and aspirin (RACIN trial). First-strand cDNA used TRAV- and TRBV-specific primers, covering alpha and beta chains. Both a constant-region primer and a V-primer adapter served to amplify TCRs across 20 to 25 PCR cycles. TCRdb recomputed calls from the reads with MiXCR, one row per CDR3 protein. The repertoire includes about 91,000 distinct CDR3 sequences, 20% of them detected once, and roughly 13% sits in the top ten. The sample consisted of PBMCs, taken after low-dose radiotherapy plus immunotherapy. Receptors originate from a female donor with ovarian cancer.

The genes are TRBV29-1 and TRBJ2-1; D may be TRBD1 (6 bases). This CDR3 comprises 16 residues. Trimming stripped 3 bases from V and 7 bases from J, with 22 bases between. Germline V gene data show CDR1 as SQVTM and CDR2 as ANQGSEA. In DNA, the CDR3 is TGCAGCGTTGAGGACCCGGACAGTCTCTCTCTTAATGAGCAGTTCTTC. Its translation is CSVEDPDSLSLNEQFF.

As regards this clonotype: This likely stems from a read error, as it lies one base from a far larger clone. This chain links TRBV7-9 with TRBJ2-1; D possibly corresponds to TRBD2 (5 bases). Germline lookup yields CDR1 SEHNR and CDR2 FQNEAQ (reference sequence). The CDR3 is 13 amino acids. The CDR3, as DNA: TGTGTCAGCAGCTTGACTAACAACAATGAGCAGTTCTTC. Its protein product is CVSSLTNNNEQFF.

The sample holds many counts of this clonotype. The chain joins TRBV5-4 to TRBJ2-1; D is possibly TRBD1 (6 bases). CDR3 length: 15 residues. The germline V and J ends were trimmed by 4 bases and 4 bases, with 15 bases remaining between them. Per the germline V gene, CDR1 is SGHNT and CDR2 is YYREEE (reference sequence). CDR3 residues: CASSATDRFYNEQFF. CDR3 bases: TGTGCCAGCAGCGCCACTGACAGGTTTTACAATGAGCAGTTCTTC.

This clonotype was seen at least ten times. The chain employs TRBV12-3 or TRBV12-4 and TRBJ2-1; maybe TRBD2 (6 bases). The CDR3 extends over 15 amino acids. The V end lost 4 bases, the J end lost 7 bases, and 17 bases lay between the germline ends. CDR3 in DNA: TGTGCCAGCAGTTCCTTCACCCGGGGGTTAAATGAGCAGTTCTTC. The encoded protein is CASSSFTRGLNEQFF.

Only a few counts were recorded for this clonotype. As DNA, the CDR3 is TGTGCCAGCTCACCATTTTACTTAGGACAGGGGAACACTGAAGCTTTCTTT. It is translated as CASSPFYLGQGNTEAFF. This chain links TRBV18 with TRBJ1-1; TRBD1 matches at 8 bases. The germline CDR1 and CDR2 sequences are KGHSH and LQKENI. Losses at the gene ends were 2 bases for V and 1 base for J; bases not matched to a gene: 9. The CDR3 length is 17 residues.

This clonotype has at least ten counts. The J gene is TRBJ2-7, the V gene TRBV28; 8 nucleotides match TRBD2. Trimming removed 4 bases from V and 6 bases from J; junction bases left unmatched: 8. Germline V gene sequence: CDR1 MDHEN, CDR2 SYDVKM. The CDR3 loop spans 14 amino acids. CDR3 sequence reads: CASSSPGLDREQYF. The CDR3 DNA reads TGTGCCAGCAGTTCACCGGGACTAGACCGCGAGCAGTACTTC.

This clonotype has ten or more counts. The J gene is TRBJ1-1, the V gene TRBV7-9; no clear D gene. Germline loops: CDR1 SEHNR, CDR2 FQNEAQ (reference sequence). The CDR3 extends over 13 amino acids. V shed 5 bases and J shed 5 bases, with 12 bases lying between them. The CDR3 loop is CASSNAGGTEAFF. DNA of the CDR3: TGTGCCAGCAGCAACGCCGGAGGGACTGAAGCTTTCTTT.

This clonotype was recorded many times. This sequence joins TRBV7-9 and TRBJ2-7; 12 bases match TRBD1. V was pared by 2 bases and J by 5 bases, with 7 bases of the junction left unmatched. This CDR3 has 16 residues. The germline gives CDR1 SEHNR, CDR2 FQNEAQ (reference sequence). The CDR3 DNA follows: TGTGCCAGCAGCTTACGTGGGACAGGGGGCATCCACGAGCAGTACTTC. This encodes CASSLRGTGGIHEQYF.

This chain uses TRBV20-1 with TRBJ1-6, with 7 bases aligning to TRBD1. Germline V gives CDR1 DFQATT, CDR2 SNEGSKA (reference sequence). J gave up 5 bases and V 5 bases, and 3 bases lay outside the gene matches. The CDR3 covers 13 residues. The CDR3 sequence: CSADRANNSPLHF. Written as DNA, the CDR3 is TGCAGTGCTGACAGGGCCAATAATTCACCCCTCCACTTT.

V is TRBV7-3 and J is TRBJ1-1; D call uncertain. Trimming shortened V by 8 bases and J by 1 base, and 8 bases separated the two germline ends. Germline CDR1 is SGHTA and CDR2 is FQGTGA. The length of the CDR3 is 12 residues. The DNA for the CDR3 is TGTGCCAGCCGCCAGGCGAACACTGAAGCTTTCTTT. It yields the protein CASRQANTEAFF.

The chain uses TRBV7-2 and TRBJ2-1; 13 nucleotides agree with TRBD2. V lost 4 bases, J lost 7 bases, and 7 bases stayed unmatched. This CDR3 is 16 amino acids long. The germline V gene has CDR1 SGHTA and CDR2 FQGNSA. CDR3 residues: CASSSRTSGRENEQFF. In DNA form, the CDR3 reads TGTGCCAGCAGCTCCCGGACTAGCGGGAGAGAGAATGAGCAGTTCTTC. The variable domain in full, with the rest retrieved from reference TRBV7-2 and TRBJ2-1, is GAGVSQSPSNKVTEKGKDVELRCDPISGHTALYWYRQSLGQGLEFLIYFQGNSAPDKSGLPSDRFSAERTGGSVSTLTIQRTQQEDSAVYLCASSSRTSGRENEQFFGPGTRLTVL.

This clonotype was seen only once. Here the CDR3 reads CASSSQGSGYTF. The DNA of the CDR3 is TGTGCCAGCAGCTCCCAGGGGAGCGGCTACACCTTC. This chain links TRBV5-6 with TRBJ1-2; D perhaps matches TRBD1 (6 bases). The germline V gene has CDR1 SGHDT and CDR2 YYEEEE. V was cut by 3 bases and J by 8 bases, with 11 bases left in between. The CDR3 has 12 residues.

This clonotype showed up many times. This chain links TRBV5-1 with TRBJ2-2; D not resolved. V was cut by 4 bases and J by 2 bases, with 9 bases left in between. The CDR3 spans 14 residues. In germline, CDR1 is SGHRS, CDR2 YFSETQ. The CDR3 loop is CASSHSANTGELFF. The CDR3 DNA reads TGCGCCAGCAGCCACAGTGCCAACACCGGGGAGCTGTTTTTT.

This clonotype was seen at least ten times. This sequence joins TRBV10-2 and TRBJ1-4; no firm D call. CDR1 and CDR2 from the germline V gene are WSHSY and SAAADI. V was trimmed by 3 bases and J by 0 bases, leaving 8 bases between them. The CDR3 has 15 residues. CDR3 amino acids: CASSDTVSTNEKLFF. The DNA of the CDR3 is TGCGCCAGCAGTGATACGGTCTCAACTAATGAAAAACTGTTTTTT.

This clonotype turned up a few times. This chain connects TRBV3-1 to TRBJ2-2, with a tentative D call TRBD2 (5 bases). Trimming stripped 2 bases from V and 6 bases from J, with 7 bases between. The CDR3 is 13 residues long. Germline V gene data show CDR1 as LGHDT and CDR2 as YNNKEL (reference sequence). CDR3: CASSQRTPGELFF. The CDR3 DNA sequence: TGTGCCAGCAGCCAAAGGACTCCCGGGGAGCTGTTTTTT.

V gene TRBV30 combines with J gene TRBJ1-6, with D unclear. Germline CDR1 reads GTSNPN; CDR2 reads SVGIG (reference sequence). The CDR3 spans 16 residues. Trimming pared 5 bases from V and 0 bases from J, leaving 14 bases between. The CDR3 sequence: CAWARVDSSYNSPLHF. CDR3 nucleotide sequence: TGTGCCTGGGCCCGTGTGGATAGCTCCTATAATTCACCCCTCCACTTT. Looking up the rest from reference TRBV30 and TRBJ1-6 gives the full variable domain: SQTIHQWPATLVQPVGSPLSLECTVEGTSNPNLYWYRQAAGRGLQLLFYSVGIGQISSEVPQNLSASRPQDRQFILSSKKLLLSDSGFYLCAWARVDSSYNSPLHFGNGTRLTVT.

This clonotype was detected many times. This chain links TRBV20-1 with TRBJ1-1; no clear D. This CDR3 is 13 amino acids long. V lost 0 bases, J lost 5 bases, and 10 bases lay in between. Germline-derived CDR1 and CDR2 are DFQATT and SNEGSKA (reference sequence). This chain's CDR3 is CSARDTLLTEAFF. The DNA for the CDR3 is TGCAGTGCTAGAGACACTCTCCTGACTGAAGCTTTCTTT.

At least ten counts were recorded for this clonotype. The DNA for the CDR3 is TGTGCCAGCAGTTTAGGCCTAGCGGGGGTGCAAGAGACCCAGTACTTC. This sequence encodes CASSLGLAGVQETQYF. The chain recombines TRBV12-3 or TRBV12-4 with TRBJ2-5; 10 nucleotides align to TRBD2. The CDR3 length is 16 residues. Germline trimming cut 1 base from V and 2 bases from J; bases unmatched to any gene: 4.

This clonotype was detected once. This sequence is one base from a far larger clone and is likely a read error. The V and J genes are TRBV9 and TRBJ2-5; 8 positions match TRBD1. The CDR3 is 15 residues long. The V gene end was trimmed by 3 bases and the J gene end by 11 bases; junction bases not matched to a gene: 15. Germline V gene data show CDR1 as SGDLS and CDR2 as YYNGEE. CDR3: CASSGRQGMGNEQYF. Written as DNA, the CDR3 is TGTGCCAGCAGCGGGCGACAGGGGATGGGGAATGAGCAGTACTTC.

The CDR3 DNA reads TGTGCCAGCAGCCAAGTGTCTAGCGGGGGGAATACTAAGCAGTACTTC. This encodes CASSQVSSGGNTKQYF. The chain has TRBV3-1 and TRBJ2-7; 11 bases map to TRBD2. This CDR3 spans 16 amino acids. CDR1 LGHDT and CDR2 YNNKEL come from the germline V gene (reference sequence). V was clipped by 1 base and J by 8 bases; unmatched bases: 10.

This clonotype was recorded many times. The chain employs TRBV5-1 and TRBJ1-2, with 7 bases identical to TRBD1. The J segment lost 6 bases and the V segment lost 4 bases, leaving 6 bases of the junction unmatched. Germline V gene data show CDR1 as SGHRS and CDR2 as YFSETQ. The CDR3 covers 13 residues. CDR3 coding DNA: TGCGCCAGCAGCAGAGGGACAGAAGATGGCTACACCTTC. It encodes CASSRGTEDGYTF.

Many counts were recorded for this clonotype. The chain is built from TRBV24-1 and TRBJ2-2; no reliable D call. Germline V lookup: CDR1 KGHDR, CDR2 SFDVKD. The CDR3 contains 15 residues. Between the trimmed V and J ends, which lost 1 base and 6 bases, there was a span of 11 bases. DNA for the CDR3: TGTGCCACCAGTGATTTCCCGGACGGCGCCGGGGAGCTGTTTTTT. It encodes CATSDFPDGAGELFF.

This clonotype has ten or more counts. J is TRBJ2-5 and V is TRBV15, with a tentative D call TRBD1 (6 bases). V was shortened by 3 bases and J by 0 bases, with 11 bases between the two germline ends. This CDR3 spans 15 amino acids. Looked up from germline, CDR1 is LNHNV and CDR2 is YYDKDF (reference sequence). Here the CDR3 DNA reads TGTGCCACCAGCAGCCCCTGGACAGACCAAGAGACCCAGTACTTC. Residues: CATSSPWTDQETQYF.

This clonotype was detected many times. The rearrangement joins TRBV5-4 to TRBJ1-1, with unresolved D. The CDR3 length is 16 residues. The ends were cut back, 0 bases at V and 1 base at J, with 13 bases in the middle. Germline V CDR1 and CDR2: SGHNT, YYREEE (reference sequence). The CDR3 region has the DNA TGTGCCAGCAGCTTGGCGATGAGAAGACAGAACACTGAAGCTTTCTTT. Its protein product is CASSLAMRRQNTEAFF.

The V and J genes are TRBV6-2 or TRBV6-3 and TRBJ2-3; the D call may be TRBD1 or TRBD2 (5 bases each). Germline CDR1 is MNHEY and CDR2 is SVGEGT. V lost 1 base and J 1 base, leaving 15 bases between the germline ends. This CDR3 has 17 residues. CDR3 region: CASSYWRRAGGTDTQYF. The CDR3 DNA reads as TGTGCCAGCAGTTACTGGCGCAGGGCCGGGGGCACAGATACGCAGTATTTT.

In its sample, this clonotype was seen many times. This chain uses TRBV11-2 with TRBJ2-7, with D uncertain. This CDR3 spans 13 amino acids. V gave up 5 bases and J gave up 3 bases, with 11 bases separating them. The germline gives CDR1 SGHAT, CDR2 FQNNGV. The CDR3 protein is CASSPRLLYEQYF. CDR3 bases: TGTGCCAGCAGCCCGCGACTTCTCTACGAGCAGTACTTC.

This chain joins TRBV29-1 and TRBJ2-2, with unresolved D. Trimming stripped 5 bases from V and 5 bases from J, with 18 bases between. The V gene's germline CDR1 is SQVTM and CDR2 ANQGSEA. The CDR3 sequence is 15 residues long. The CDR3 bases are TGCAGCGTTCAGGTCCAGGCTAGACGAACCGGGGAGCTGTTTTTT. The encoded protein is CSVQVQARRTGELFF.